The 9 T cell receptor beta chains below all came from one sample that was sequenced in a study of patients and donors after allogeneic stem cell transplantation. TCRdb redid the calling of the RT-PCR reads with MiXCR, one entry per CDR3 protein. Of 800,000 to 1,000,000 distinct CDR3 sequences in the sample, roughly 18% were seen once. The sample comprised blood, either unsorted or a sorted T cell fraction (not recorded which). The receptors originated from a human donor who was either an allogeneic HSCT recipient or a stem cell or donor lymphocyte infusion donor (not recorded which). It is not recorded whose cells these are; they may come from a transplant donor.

The CDR3 loop is CSVRTRTGVFF. The CDR3 DNA is TGCAGCGTTCGAACAAGGACAGGAGTGTTTTTT. This chain connects TRBV29-1 to TRBJ1-4, with TRBD1 matching over 7 bases. The germline gives CDR1 SQVTM, CDR2 ANQGSEA. V was pared by 5 bases and J by 15 bases, with 9 bases of the junction left unmatched. The CDR3 has 11 residues.

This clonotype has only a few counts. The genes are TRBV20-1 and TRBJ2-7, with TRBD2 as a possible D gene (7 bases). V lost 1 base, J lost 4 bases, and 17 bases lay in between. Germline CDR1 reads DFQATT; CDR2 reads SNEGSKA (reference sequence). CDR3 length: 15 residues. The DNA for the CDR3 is TGCAGTGCTAGAGGAGGGGGGGATGAATTATACGAGCAGTACTTC. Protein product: CSARGGGDELYEQYF.

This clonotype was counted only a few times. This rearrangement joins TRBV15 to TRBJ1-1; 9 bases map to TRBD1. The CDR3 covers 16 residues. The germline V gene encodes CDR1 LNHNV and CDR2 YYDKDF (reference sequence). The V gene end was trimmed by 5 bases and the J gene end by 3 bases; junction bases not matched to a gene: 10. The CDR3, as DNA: TGTGCCACCAGCGGAAACCTCCGGGACAGGGACACTGAAGCTTTCTTT. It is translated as CATSGNLRDRDTEAFF.

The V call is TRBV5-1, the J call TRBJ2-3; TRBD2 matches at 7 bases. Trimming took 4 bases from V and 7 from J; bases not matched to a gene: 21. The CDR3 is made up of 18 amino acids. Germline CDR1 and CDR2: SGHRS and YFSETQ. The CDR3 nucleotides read TGCGCCAGCAGCCTGTCTCCTCTTGGGGGGGGGATCGTGAATACGCAGTATTTT. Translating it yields CASSLSPLGGGIVNTQYF.

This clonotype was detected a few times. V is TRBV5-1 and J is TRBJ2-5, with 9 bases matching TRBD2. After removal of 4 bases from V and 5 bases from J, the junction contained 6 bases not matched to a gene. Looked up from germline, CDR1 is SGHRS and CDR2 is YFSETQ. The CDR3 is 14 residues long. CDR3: CASSDSSGGETQYF. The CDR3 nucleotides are TGCGCCAGCAGCGATTCAAGCGGGGGGGAGACCCAGTACTTC.

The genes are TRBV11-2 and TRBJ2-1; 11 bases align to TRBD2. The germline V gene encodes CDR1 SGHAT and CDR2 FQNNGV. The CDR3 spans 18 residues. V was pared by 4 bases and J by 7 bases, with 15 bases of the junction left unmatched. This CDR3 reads CASSSALLAGGWINEQFF. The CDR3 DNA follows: TGTGCCAGCAGCTCCGCCCTGCTAGCGGGAGGATGGATAAATGAGCAGTTCTTC.

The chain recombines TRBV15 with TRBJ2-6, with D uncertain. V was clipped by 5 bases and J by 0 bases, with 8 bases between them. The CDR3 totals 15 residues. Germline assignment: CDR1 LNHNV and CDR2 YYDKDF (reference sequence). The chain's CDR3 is CATSVDPSGANVLTF. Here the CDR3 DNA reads TGTGCCACCAGCGTTGACCCCTCTGGGGCCAACGTCCTGACTTTC.

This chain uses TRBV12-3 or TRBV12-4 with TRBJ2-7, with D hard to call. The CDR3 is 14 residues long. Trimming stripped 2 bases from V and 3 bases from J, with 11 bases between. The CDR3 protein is CASSLQTSYYEQYF. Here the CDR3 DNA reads TGTGCCAGCAGTTTACAGACTTCCTACTACGAGCAGTACTTC.

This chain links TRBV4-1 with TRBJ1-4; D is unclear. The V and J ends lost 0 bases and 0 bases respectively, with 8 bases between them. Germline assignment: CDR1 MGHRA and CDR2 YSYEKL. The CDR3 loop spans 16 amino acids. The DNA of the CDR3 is TGCGCCAGCAGCCAAGACGACGCCTCAACTAATGAAAAACTGTTTTTT. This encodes CASSQDDASTNEKLFF.